A selection of T cell receptor beta chains follows, all from one sample in a study of shared clonotypes between healthy human individuals. Data came from immunoSEQ multiplex PCR; TCRdb stores just in-frame clones and leaves some out. The sample has more than 400,000 clones; 90% to 96% are singletons. Sequencing was carried out using naive CD4+ T cells sorted from blood. The receptors originated from a woman in her twenties or thirties in good health. The CDR3 runs from the conserved cysteine through the conserved F or W. The order of the fields is D gene, V gene, clone size, J gene, CDR3 protein, CDR3 DNA. A D gene is named only where the DNA matches it firmly. The size field is filled for only some rows; it gives once, few, many or a size class.

D: NA
V: TRBV9
size: NA
J: TRBJ1-3
CDR3: CASSPAVFSGNTIYF
DNA: TGTGCCAGCAGCCCAGCGGTCTTTTCTGGAAACACCATATATTTT

D: NA
V: TRBV6-5
size: NA
J: TRBJ2-2
CDR3: CASSYQTGPNTGELFF
DNA: TGTGCCAGCAGTTACCAGACAGGTCCGAACACCGGGGAGCTGTTTTTT

D: TRBD1
V: TRBV7-6
size: NA
J: TRBJ1-3
CDR3: CASSSYRGQGAGNTIYF
DNA: TGTGCCAGCAGCTCCTACCGGGGACAGGGGGCGGGAAACACCATATATTTT

D: TRBD2
V: TRBV6-6
size: NA
J: TRBJ2-5
CDR3: CASKRGTSEPETQYF
DNA: TGTGCCAGCAAGAGAGGGACTAGCGAACCAGAGACCCAGTACTTC

D: TRBD2
V: TRBV28
size: NA
J: TRBJ2-2
CDR3: CASRPGGATGELFF
DNA: TGTGCCAGCAGGCCCGGGGGGGCCACCGGGGAGCTGTTTTTT

D: TRBD2
V: TRBV5-1
size: NA
J: TRBJ2-7
CDR3: CASSRTSGSLHEQYF
DNA: TGCGCCAGCAGCAGGACTAGCGGGAGTCTACACGAGCAGTACTTC

D: NA
V: TRBV2
size: NA
J: TRBJ1-5
CDR3: CASSVRQFNQPQHF
DNA: TGTGCCAGCAGTGTTAGACAATTCAATCAGCCCCAGCATTTT

D: TRBD2
V: TRBV11-2
size: NA
J: TRBJ2-1
CDR3: CASSLAGGEQFF
DNA: TGTGCCAGCAGCTTAGCGGGGGGTGAGCAGTTCTTC

D: NA
V: TRBV5-6
size: once
J: TRBJ2-7
CDR3: CASSLDTSYEQYF
DNA: TGTGCCAGCAGCTTGGACACTTCCTACGAGCAGTACTTC

D: TRBD1
V: TRBV19
size: NA
J: TRBJ2-7
CDR3: CASSHETGNFGEQYF
DNA: TGTGCCAGTAGTCACGAGACAGGGAATTTCGGCGAGCAGTACTTC

D: NA
V: TRBV5-4
size: NA
J: TRBJ2-7
CDR3: CASSSLSGAVHEQYF
DNA: TGTGCCAGCAGCTCCCTGTCGGGAGCGGTCCACGAGCAGTACTTC

D: TRBD1
V: TRBV11-2
size: NA
J: TRBJ2-7
CDR3: CASSFGTGGNEQYF
DNA: TGTGCCAGCAGCTTCGGGACAGGGGGCAACGAGCAGTACTTC

D: TRBD2
V: TRBV5-4
size: NA
J: TRBJ2-1
CDR3: CASSHKQREPYNEQFF
DNA: TGTGCCAGCAGCCATAAACAGCGGGAGCCGTACAATGAGCAGTTCTTC

D: NA
V: TRBV7-6
size: NA
J: TRBJ1-6
CDR3: CASSRGASYNSPLHF
DNA: TGTGCCAGCAGCCGTGGGGCATCCTATAATTCACCCCTCCACTTT

D: NA
V: TRBV19
size: NA
J: TRBJ1-1
CDR3: CASSIRTPVSEAFF
DNA: TGTGCCAGTAGTATCCGGACACCGGTCTCTGAAGCTTTCTTT

D: NA
V: TRBV5-1
size: once
J: TRBJ1-1
CDR3: CASSLVSGSTNTEAFF
DNA: TGCGCCAGCAGCTTGGTATCTGGGAGCACCAACACTGAAGCTTTCTTT

D: NA
V: TRBV10-3
size: NA
J: TRBJ2-3
CDR3: CATSGGTESVTDTQYF
DNA: TGTGCCACCTCCGGGGGAACGGAGTCAGTCACAGATACGCAGTATTTT

D: NA
V: TRBV28
size: NA
J: TRBJ1-4
CDR3: CASTSYGQTYEKLFF
DNA: TGTGCCAGCACCTCGTACGGACAGACATATGAAAAACTGTTTTTT

D: TRBD2
V: TRBV28
size: NA
J: TRBJ2-1
CDR3: CASSFAQREVIDEQFF
DNA: TGTGCCAGCAGTTTTGCCCAGCGGGAGGTGATTGATGAGCAGTTCTTC

D: NA
V: TRBV5-3
size: NA
J: TRBJ2-7
CDR3: CARSSPNSRGRSYEQYF
DNA: TGTGCCAGAAGCTCGCCCAACTCGCGGGGCAGATCCTACGAGCAGTACTTC

D: NA
V: TRBV19
size: NA
J: TRBJ1-1
CDR3: CASSMLDRPYAEAFF
DNA: TGTGCCAGTAGTATGTTAGACAGGCCTTACGCTGAAGCTTTCTTT

D: NA
V: TRBV5-5
size: NA
J: TRBJ2-5
CDR3: CASSLQETQYF
DNA: TGTGCCAGCAGCTTACAAGAGACCCAGTACTTC

D: TRBD1
V: TRBV28
size: NA
J: TRBJ1-1
CDR3: CASSSAATGGRYTEAFF
DNA: TGTGCCAGCAGTTCCGCCGCGACAGGGGGCCGATACACTGAAGCTTTCTTT

D: NA
V: TRBV15
size: NA
J: TRBJ2-7
CDR3: CATSPGVGTTYEQYF
DNA: TGTGCCACCTCGCCTGGGGTTGGGACGACCTACGAGCAGTACTTC

D: NA
V: TRBV4-1
size: NA
J: TRBJ1-6
CDR3: CASSQELGQGGSLLHF
DNA: TGCGCCAGCAGCCAAGAACTCGGGCAGGGAGGTTCTCTCCTCCACTTT

D: NA
V: TRBV19
size: NA
J: TRBJ1-6
CDR3: CASSARTYNSPLHF
DNA: TGTGCCAGTAGTGCCCGGACTTATAATTCACCCCTCCACTTT

D: NA
V: TRBV15
size: NA
J: TRBJ2-7
CDR3: CATSRDQPSYEQYF
DNA: TGTGCCACCAGCAGAGATCAGCCTTCCTACGAGCAGTACTTC

D: TRBD1
V: TRBV6-5
size: NA
J: TRBJ1-2
CDR3: CASSSGQAHGYTF
DNA: TGTGCCAGCAGCTCGGGACAGGCGCATGGCTACACCTTC

D: NA
V: TRBV28
size: NA
J: TRBJ1-5
CDR3: CASSLGGFQPQHF
DNA: TGTGCCAGCAGTCTCGGGGGGTTTCAGCCCCAGCATTTT

D: NA
V: TRBV10-3
size: NA
J: TRBJ2-7
CDR3: CAIKEKEGLYEQYF
DNA: TGTGCCATCAAAGAGAAGGAGGGCCTCTACGAGCAGTACTTC

D: NA
V: TRBV10-1
size: NA
J: TRBJ1-1
CDR3: CASKPGPGHTEAFF
DNA: TGCGCCAGCAAACCGGGCCCCGGACACACTGAAGCTTTCTTT

D: TRBD2
V: TRBV9
size: NA
J: TRBJ2-1
CDR3: CASRAGVGAAQFF
DNA: TGTGCCAGCAGAGCGGGAGTTGGGGCCGCGCAGTTCTTC

D: NA
V: TRBV28
size: NA
J: TRBJ1-1
CDR3: CASRARERKSFF
DNA: TGTGCCAGCAGAGCTCGAGAGAGGAAGTCTTTCTTT

D: NA
V: TRBV19
size: NA
J: TRBJ2-2
CDR3: CASSWTQALNTGELFF
DNA: TGTGCTAGTAGTTGGACTCAAGCCCTGAACACCGGGGAGCTGTTTTTT

D: NA
V: TRBV6-1
size: NA
J: TRBJ2-1
CDR3: CASRLTLSSYNEQFF
DNA: TGTGCCAGCAGGTTGACGTTGAGCTCCTACAATGAGCAGTTCTTC

D: NA
V: TRBV7-2
size: NA
J: TRBJ1-1
CDR3: CASSAGQEAFF
DNA: TGTGCCAGCAGCGCAGGACAGGAAGCTTTCTTT

D: TRBD2
V: TRBV27
size: NA
J: TRBJ2-2
CDR3: CATRAGSTGELFF
DNA: TGTGCCACCCGAGCGGGAAGCACCGGGGAGCTGTTTTTT

D: NA
V: TRBV2
size: once
J: TRBJ1-2
CDR3: CASSEEGRGRYGYTF
DNA: TGTGCCAGCAGTGAGGAAGGCAGGGGAAGATATGGCTACACCTTC

D: TRBD2
V: TRBV11-2
size: NA
J: TRBJ2-1
CDR3: CASRSGLAGGSSYNEQFF
DNA: TGTGCCAGCAGATCGGGACTAGCGGGAGGGAGCTCCTACAATGAGCAGTTCTTC

D: NA
V: TRBV11-3
size: NA
J: TRBJ2-2
CDR3: CASSLNNPTGELFF
DNA: TGTGCCAGCAGCCTCAATAACCCCACCGGGGAGCTGTTTTTT

D: TRBD2
V: TRBV7-7
size: NA
J: TRBJ2-7
CDR3: CASSPGGATIYEQYF
DNA: TGTGCCAGCAGCCCGGGGGGAGCGACAATTTACGAGCAGTACTTC

D: TRBD1
V: TRBV11-3
size: NA
J: TRBJ1-3
CDR3: CASSPPRGKGAFYSGNTIYF
DNA: TGTGCCAGCAGCCCCCCCCGCGGGAAGGGGGCCTTTTACTCTGGAAACACCATATATTTT

D: NA
V: TRBV19
size: NA
J: TRBJ2-3
CDR3: CASRDRRGGDTQYF
DNA: TGTGCCAGTAGGGATCGGAGGGGGGGAGATACGCAGTATTTT

D: NA
V: TRBV20-1
size: few
J: TRBJ1-1
CDR3: CSAMNTEAFF
DNA: TGCAGTGCTATGAACACTGAAGCTTTCTTT

D: NA
V: TRBV5-1
size: NA
J: TRBJ1-4
CDR3: CASSLALAGLNEKLFF
DNA: TGCGCCAGCAGCTTGGCCCTGGCCGGATTAAATGAAAAACTGTTTTTT

D: TRBD2
V: TRBV19
size: NA
J: TRBJ2-1
CDR3: CASRRGLAGSSYNEQFF
DNA: TGTGCCAGTAGACGGGGACTAGCGGGAAGCTCCTACAATGAGCAGTTCTTC

D: TRBD1
V: TRBV28
size: NA
J: TRBJ1-5
CDR3: CASSLGDRVQPQHF
DNA: TGTGCCAGCAGTTTAGGGGACAGGGTCCAGCCCCAGCATTTT

D: NA
V: TRBV6-5
size: NA
J: TRBJ2-2
CDR3: CASSYRPVGRTGELFF
DNA: TGTGCCAGCAGTTACCGGCCCGTGGGGCGGACCGGGGAGCTGTTTTTT